The clone carrying this T cell receptor beta chain was seen repeatedly, ten times or more. Its matching antigen is unknown. Combining a sample-barcoded 5' primer with a J-beta primer mix, a second PCR ran for 7 to 11 cycles. The template-switch adaptor, which had 12 random nucleotides, put a tag on each cDNA molecule. TCRdb independently ran MiXCR on the 5' RACE reads; one entry per CDR3 protein. The table records approximately 810,000 distinct CDR3 sequences, around 34% of them present only once. The CDR3 contains 13 residues. Trimming left V 4 bases short and J 2 bases short, with 11 bases between. The germline gives CDR1 DFQATT, CDR2 SNEGSKA (reference sequence). The entry originates in a study of blood T cells in healthy people across ages. Points from the study as a whole: Using unsorted PBMCs precluded a conclusive naive versus antigen-experienced comparison.

This sequence joins TRBV20-1 and TRBJ2-5; D could derive from TRBD1 or TRBD2 (5 bases each). The sequence was obtained from a young man in good health. Sequenced sample: blood. This chain's CDR3 is CSATRDVQETQYF. CDR3 nucleotides: TGCAGTGCTACCCGGGACGTACAAGAGACCCAGTACTTC.